The sequence of this T cell receptor (beta chain) was determined in a study of early T cells in non-severe SARS-CoV-2 infection. Overall study context: Sequenced bulk RNA came from whole blood that was unsorted, and chains were unpaired. Study-wide points: Matching results from VDJdb favored anti-spike CD8 responses, leaving private and CD4 specificities undetected.

On this clonotype itself: Its antigen is undetermined.

Individual cDNA molecules carried attached unique molecular identifiers. TCRdb called the 5' RACE reads again in MiXCR, with one record for every CDR3 protein. The sample has tens of thousands of distinct CDR3 sequences, about 15% seen once. The CDR3 runs 15 residues. V lost 2 bases to trimming and J lost 4 bases; unmatched junction nucleotides: 7. Germline CDR1 LGHDT, CDR2 YNNKEL (reference sequence). This rearrangement joins TRBV3-1 to TRBJ2-7; the match to TRBD1 covers 8 bases. This sequence was found in an adult who was a healthcare worker with PCR-confirmed SARS-CoV-2 infection or an uninfected control (not recorded which). Sequenced material: whole blood, taken at baseline. Here the CDR3 DNA reads TGTGCCAGCAGCCAAACGGGGACAGGCGGATACGAGCAGTACTTC. It yields the protein CASSQTGTGGYEQYF.